The sequence of this T cell receptor beta chain was determined in a study of T cell responses to AZD1222 COVID-19 vaccine. Study-level points and caveats: Seropositive at baseline were only a handful of AZD1222 recipients.

This table comes from immunoSEQ multiplex PCR, and its TCRdb copy is limited to in-frame clones, with some not included. The sample consists of 150,000 to 180,000 clones, over 85% of them appearing once. V shed 5 bases and J shed 7 bases, with 11 bases lying between them. The CDR3 runs 12 residues. From germline, CDR1 is MDHEN and CDR2 SYDVKM. As to this clone: What it binds is unknown.

The starting material was peripheral blood, obtained on day 0 of AZD1222 vaccination. The clonotype originates from an adult in good health. V and J are TRBV28 and TRBJ1-2, with D possibly TRBD1 on 5 matching bases. The CDR3 sequence: CASSRGGRGYTF. The CDR3 DNA reads as TGTGCCAGCAGTCGCGGGGGTCGTGGCTACACCTTC.